This T cell receptor beta chain was sequenced in a study of beta chain features in type 1 diabetes. Study information: Regarding age, gender and cell yields, patients proved similar to healthy donors.

Overall study results and limits: The VDJ junctions of type 1 diabetes patients carried fewer insertions and more deletions. Cells that show high TCR expression could be over-represented by cDNA sequencing.

Every isolated RNA sample was fully reverse transcribed, so sequencing captured expressed TCRB transcripts. Method: immunoSEQ multiplex PCR; TCRdb's copy keeps in-frame clones and lacks some. The sample has 900,000 or so clones; roughly a sixth are singletons. Without exception, sorted populations had purity beyond 95%. The V gene's germline CDR1 is LNHDA and CDR2 SQIVND (reference sequence). The V gene end was trimmed by 5 bases and the J gene end by 8 bases; junction bases not matched to a gene: 9. The CDR3 spans 15 residues. This clone was observed a handful of times. Its antigen is not identified. The rearrangement links TRBV19 to TRBJ1-4; 9 bases align to TRBD1. The specimen sequenced was naive CD4+ T cells from blood. This TCR derives from a woman aged 18-35 years in good health. The CDR3 region has the DNA TGTGCCAGTAGTGCACAGGGGGCGCGATGGGAAAAACTGTTTTTT. Amino acids: CASSAQGARWEKLFF.